This TCR beta chain originates from a study of identical twins. Template switching supplied a universal primer site; unique molecular identifiers were carried on the cDNA. In TCRdb, the 5' RACE reads were re-called with MiXCR into one record per CDR3 protein. Of hundreds of thousands of distinct CDR3 sequences listed, 7% were seen once; the top ten hold about 3.6%. In this sample, this clonotype turned up many times. Its antigen is not identified. Whole-study findings and limits: Out-of-frame beta sequences exhibited a weaker degree of excess twin sharing. Models underpredicted monozygotic twin sharing of out-of-frame TCR alpha.

Trimming removed 8 bases from V and 2 bases from J; junction bases left unmatched: 11. There are 16 residues in the CDR3. CDR1 MDHEN and CDR2 SYDVKM come from the germline V gene. Healthy Caucasians provided all donations. The sample was also reused in another study, on yellow fever vaccine responses in identical twins.

This receptor was taken from a woman younger than 35 in good health. Sequenced material: memory (CD45RO+) T cells sorted from blood. This chain links TRBV28 with TRBJ1-4, with 7 bases identical to TRBD1. Here the CDR3 reads CASHRGIGATNEKLFF. For the CDR3, the DNA is TGTGCCAGCCACAGGGGAATAGGGGCGACTAATGAAAAACTGTTTTTT.